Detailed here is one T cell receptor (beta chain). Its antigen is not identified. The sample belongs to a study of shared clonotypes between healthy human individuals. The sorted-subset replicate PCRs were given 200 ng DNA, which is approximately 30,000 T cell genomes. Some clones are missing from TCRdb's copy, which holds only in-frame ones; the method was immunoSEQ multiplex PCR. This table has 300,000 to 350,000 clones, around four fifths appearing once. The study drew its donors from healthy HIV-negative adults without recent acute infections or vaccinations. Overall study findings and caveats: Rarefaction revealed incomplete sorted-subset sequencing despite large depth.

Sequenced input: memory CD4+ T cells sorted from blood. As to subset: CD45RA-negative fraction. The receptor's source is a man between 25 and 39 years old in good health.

The CDR3 DNA reads as TGCAGCCCGAATGGAGTAGAGACCCAGTACTTC. Protein product: CSPNGVETQYF. The chain is built from TRBV20-1 and TRBJ2-5, with unresolved D. From germline, CDR1 is DFQATT and CDR2 SNEGSKA (reference sequence). The CDR3 extends over 11 amino acids.